These T cell receptor beta chains were read from a single sample in a study of T cells in Graves' hyperthyroidism and ophthalmopathy. TCRdb re-called the multiplex PCR reads through MiXCR, storing one row per CDR3 protein. The sample contains 700,000 or so distinct CDR3 sequences, approximately 16% of which appear only once. The material sequenced was blood. Source of these receptors: a young man with Graves' hyperthyroidism. CDR3s leave out the opening cysteine and the closing phenylalanine or tryptophan.

V gene	CDR3 protein
TRBV11-3	ASSLPGQFLGEQY
TRBV28	ASSPRRAYNEQF
TRBV9	ASSAADQGWEGQF
TRBV14	ASSQRLRTGLYSNQPQH
TRBV30	AASERLPYGEQY
TRBV20-1	SARGQGQKETQY
TRBV11-2	ASSRRLAGGPGDTQY
TRBV28	ASSRFGTSATDTQY
TRBV4-1	ASRGHYTEAF
TRBV28	ASSPLGQGNYGYT
TRBV6-5	ASSYSGTGDGGYT
TRBV2	ASIQAGGTYNEQF
TRBV5-1	ASSLRGQGDHYEQY
TRBV20-1	SASVPSGRPYNEQF
TRBV10-2	ASSDGGHWTGELF
TRBV18	ASSPRTGAEGYT
TRBV27	ASGATQETQY
TRBV11-2	ASSRRGLTGELF
TRBV28	ASSLDTRLAGANEQF
TRBV30	AWSTDRARYNEQF
TRBV4-1	ASSQVSLAGREQF
TRBV5-6	ASSLSMTSTYEQY
TRBV7-6	ASSLFNRDNEQF
TRBV7-2	ASSLRGGPEAF
TRBV6-1	ASSSPGTGGSDTQY
TRBV18	ASSPGTGFNEQF
TRBV18	ASSPQPGRAYEQY
TRBV12-3/TRBV12-4	ASSPIGLAGVKTQY
TRBV3-2	ASSQDLPRAGGKRTGELF
TRBV20-1	SARDFHSSEQY
TRBV12-3/TRBV12-4	ASSPNMIRDNEQF
TRBV7-3	ASSFRGFSTDTQY
TRBV6-2/TRBV6-3	ASSYLITGVMNTEAF
TRBV20-1	SAGGGQAELKETQY
TRBV2	ASSEGAWRGIQFPSGNTIY
TRBV25-1	ASGGTSGRALSTDTQY
TRBV5-1	ASSPDTYEQY
TRBV30	AWSVLGQSSGANVLT
TRBV2	ASSEGRIGFSNQPQH
TRBV29-1	SASKETQY
TRBV11-3	AIQKGTANTGELF
TRBV7-3	ASSLGAGYGYT
TRBV27	ASVPLGLSSYNEQF
TRBV6-1	ASSERSVNQPQH
TRBV2	ASSLGDRVRVT
TRBV19	ASSIRGQGGDPNTIY
TRBV6-5	ASSYAWGTGDTQY
TRBV7-9	ASSSIRGQGETQY
TRBV20-1	SAHDGLAGGSWSKEQF
TRBV6-1	ASTSSFREQY
TRBV5-1	ASSLDTITAEAF
TRBV30	AWSVRLGAGTPYEQF
TRBV20-1	SARLGSTDTQY
TRBV9	ASSSRRANSGANVLT
TRBV4-2	ASSHDRGRDTQY